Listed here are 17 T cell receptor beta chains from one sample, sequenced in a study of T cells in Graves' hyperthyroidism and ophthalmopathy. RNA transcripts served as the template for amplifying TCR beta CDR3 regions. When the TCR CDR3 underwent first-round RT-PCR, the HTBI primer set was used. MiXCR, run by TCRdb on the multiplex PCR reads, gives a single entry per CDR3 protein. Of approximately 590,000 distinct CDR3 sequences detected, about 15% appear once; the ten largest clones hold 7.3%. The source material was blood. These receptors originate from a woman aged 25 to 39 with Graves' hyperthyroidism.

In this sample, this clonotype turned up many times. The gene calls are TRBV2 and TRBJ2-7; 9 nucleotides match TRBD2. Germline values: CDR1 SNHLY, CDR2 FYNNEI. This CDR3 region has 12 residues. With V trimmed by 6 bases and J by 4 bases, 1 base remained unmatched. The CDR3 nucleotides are TGTGCCAGCAGGACTAGCGGATACGAGCAGTACTTC. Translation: CASRTSGYEQYF.

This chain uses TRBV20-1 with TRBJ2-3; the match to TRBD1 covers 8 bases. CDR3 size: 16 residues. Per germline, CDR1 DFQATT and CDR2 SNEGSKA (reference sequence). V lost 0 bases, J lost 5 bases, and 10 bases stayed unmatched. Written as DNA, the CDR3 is TGCAGTGCTAGAGATAGAGGGACAGGTCTGGGAGATACGCAGTATTTT. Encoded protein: CSARDRGTGLGDTQYF.

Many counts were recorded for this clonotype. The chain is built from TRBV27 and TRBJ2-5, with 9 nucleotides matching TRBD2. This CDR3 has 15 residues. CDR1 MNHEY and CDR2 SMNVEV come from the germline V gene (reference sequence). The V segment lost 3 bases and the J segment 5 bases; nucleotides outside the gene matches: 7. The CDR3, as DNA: TGTGCCAGCAGTTTTGCGGGAGGGCCGAGGGAGACCCAGTACTTC. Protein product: CASSFAGGPRETQYF.

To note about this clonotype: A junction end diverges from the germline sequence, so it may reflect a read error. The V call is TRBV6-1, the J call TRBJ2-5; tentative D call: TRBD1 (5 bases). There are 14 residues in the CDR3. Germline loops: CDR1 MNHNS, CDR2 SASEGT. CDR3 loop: CASKGFWGGENQYF. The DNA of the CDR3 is TGTGCCAGCAAGGGGTTTTGGGGCGGAGAGAACCAGTACTTC.

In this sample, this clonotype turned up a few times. The CDR3 DNA follows: TGTGCCAGCAGCCAGCTAACCGGGACTAGCGGCTACAATGAGCAGTTCTTC. Residues: CASSQLTGTSGYNEQFF. The J gene is TRBJ2-1, the V gene TRBV3-1; 11 nucleotides align to TRBD2. CDR1 is LGHDT, CDR2 YNNKEL, per germline (reference sequence). Losses at the gene ends were 3 bases for V and 3 bases for J; bases not matched to a gene: 7. The CDR3 runs 17 residues.

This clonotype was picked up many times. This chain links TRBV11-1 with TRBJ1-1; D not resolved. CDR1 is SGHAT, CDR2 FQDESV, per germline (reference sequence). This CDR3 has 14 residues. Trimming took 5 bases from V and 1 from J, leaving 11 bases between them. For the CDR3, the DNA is TGTGCCAGCAGCCTAACACCAGAGAACACTGAAGCTTTCTTT. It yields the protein CASSLTPENTEAFF.

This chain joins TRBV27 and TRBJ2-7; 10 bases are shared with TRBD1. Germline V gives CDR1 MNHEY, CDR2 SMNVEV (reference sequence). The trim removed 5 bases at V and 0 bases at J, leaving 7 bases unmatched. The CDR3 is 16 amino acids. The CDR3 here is CASSRVTGGFSYEQYF. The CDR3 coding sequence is TGTGCCAGCAGTAGAGTGACAGGGGGCTTCTCCTACGAGCAGTACTTC.

The CDR3 coding sequence is TGTGCCAGCAGTTTAGGGCACCAGGCTTACTACGAGCAGTACTTC. Translated: CASSLGHQAYYEQYF. The J gene is TRBJ2-7, the V gene TRBV27; D gene uncertain. CDR3 length: 15 amino acids. The germline CDR1 and CDR2 sequences are MNHEY and SMNVEV (reference sequence). V was clipped by 2 bases and J by 3 bases, with 14 bases between them.

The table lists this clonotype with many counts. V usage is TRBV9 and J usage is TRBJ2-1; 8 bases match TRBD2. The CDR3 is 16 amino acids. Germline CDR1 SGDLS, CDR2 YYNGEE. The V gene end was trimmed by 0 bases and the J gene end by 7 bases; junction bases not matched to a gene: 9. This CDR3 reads CASSVGDSGKSNEQFF. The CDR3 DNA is TGTGCCAGCAGCGTAGGTGATAGCGGGAAAAGTAATGAGCAGTTCTTC. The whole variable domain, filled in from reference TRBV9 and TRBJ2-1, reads DSGVTQTPKHLITATGQRVTLRCSPRSGDLSVYWYQQSLDQGLQFLIQYYNGEERAKGNILERFSAQQFPDLHSELNLSSLELGDSALYFCASSVGDSGKSNEQFFGPGTRLTVL.

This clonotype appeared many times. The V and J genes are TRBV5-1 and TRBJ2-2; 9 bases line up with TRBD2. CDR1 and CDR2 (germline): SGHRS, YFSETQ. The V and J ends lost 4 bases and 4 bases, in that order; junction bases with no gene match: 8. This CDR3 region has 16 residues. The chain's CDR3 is CASSVSGSASTGELFF. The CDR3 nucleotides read TGCGCCAGCAGCGTTAGCGGGAGTGCAAGCACCGGGGAGCTGTTTTTT.

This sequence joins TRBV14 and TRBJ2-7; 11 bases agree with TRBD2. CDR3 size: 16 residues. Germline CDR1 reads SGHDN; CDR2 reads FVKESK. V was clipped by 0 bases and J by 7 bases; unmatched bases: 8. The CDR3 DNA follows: TGTGCCAGCAGCCAAGATCGCACTAGCGGGAGACATGAGCAGTACTTC. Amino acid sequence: CASSQDRTSGRHEQYF.

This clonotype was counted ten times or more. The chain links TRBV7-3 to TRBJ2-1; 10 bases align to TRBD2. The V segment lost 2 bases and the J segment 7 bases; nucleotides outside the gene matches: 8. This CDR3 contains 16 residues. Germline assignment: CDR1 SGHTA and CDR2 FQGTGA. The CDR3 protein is CASSLGSLAGENEQFF. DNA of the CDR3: TGTGCCAGCAGCTTAGGGTCCCTAGCGGGAGAGAATGAGCAGTTCTTC.

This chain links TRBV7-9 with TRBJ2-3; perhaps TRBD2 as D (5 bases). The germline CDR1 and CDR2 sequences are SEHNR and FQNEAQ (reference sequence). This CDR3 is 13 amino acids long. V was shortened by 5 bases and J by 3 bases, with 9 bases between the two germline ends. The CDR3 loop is CASSPRATDTQYF. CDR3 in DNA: TGTGCCAGCAGCCCGCGGGCGACAGATACGCAGTATTTT.

The CDR3 is CASSRRTGWMNTEAFF. CDR3 in DNA: TGTGCCAGCAGCCGACGGACAGGGTGGATGAACACTGAAGCTTTCTTT. The genes are TRBV14 and TRBJ1-1, with 8 bases lining up with TRBD1. Per germline, CDR1 SGHDN and CDR2 FVKESK. Unmatched junction bases numbered 7, after V lost 4 bases and J lost 0 bases. The CDR3 is made up of 16 amino acids.

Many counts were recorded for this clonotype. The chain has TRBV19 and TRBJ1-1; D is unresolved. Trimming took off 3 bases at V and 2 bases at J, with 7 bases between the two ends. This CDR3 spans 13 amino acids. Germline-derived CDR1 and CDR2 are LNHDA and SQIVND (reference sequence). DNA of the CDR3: TGTGCCAGTAGTATGATAGAAAACACTGAAGCTTTCTTT. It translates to CASSMIENTEAFF.

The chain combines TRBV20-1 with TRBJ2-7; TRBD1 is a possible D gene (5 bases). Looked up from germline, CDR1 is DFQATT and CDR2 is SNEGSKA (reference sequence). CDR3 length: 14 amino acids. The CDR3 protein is CSLQKPGILYEQYF. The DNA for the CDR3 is TGCAGCCTCCAGAAACCAGGGATCCTCTACGAGCAGTACTTC.

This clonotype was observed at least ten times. The CDR3, as DNA: TGTGCCAGCAGCTTAGATAGCGGGAGTGGGGATACGCAGTATTTT. It specifies CASSLDSGSGDTQYF. The V and J genes are TRBV7-3 and TRBJ2-3; 9 nucleotides match TRBD2. Germline CDR1 and CDR2: SGHTA and FQGTGA. V lost 2 bases, J lost 6 bases, and 6 bases stayed unmatched. The CDR3 covers 15 residues.